The table lists the clone carrying this T cell receptor (beta chain) with a count of one. What it binds is unknown. The PCR employed 60 Vbeta primers together with 13 Jbeta primers. Data came from immunoSEQ multiplex PCR; TCRdb stores just in-frame clones and leaves some out. The data show over 80,000 clones, about 70% seen once. This sample was included in a study of cytomegalovirus exposure and HLA in healthy donors. Findings of the study overall: Data from an earlier analysis indicated that most TCR beta V segments were productive either about 87% or about 30% of the time. Other equally common chains were less clonally expanded than HLA-associated TCR beta chains, a later analysis showed.

Germline CDR1 and CDR2: MNHEY and SMNVEV (reference sequence). The CDR3 loop spans 15 amino acids. After removal of 7 bases from V and 6 bases from J, the junction contained 13 bases not matched to a gene. This receptor was obtained from a man in his forties in good health and CMV-seronegative. The chain joins TRBV27 to TRBJ1-2; 8 bases align to TRBD1. Sequenced material: PBMCs. The CDR3 DNA reads TGTGCCAGCATGGAGTTAGCGGACAGGGCGAATGGCTACACCTTC. Translation gives CASMELADRANGYTF.